What follows describes a single T cell receptor beta chain. A CD45RA+ naive subset and a CD45RA-negative memory subset were split from CD4+ cells. The data were produced by immunoSEQ multiplex PCR, yet TCRdb's version contains in-frame clones alone and is incomplete. The sample shows 980,000 or so clones, about three quarters of them seen only once. The data originate from a study of shared clonotypes between healthy human individuals. The germline CDR1 and CDR2 sequences are LNHDA and SQIVND (reference sequence). The CDR3 runs to 13 residues. The V end was cut by 1 base, the J end by 7 bases, with 10 bases between.

The receptor was derived from a man aged 18 to 29 in good health. The rearrangement joins TRBV19 to TRBJ1-1; D is uncertain. Sequenced: memory CD4+ T cells sorted from blood. Indicated subset: CD45RA-negative fraction. Written as DNA, the CDR3 is TGTGCCAGTAGTATAGGGGTGAGAGGTGAAGCTTTCTTT. This sequence encodes CASSIGVRGEAFF. The full variable domain, its missing parts supplied by reference TRBV19 and TRBJ1-1, is DGGITQSPKYLFRKEGQNVTLSCEQNLNHDAMYWYRQDPGQGLRLIYYSQIVNDFQKGDIAEGYSVSREKKESFPLTVTSAQKNPTAFYLCASSIGVRGEAFFGQGTRLTVV.